The 23 T cell receptor beta chains presented below share a single source sample, sequenced in a study of shared clonotypes between healthy human individuals. The method was immunoSEQ multiplex PCR; TCRdb's version includes in-frame clones alone and lacks a portion of them. The table records about 1.5 million clones, approximately 98% of them present only once. Sequencing input: naive CD4+ T cells sorted from blood. Subset given: CD45RA+ positively selected. The source is a man aged 25 to 40 in good health.

V usage is TRBV2 and J usage is TRBJ2-1; TRBD2 aligns across 16 bases. The junction had 6 bases not matched to a gene; V was cut back by 6 bases and J by 1 base. The CDR3 spans 18 residues. The germline CDR1 and CDR2 sequences are SNHLY and FYNNEI. The CDR3 sequence is CASRPGLAGGSSYNEQFF. In DNA form, the CDR3 reads TGTGCCAGCAGACCGGGACTAGCGGGAGGGAGTTCCTACAATGAGCAGTTCTTC. The full variable domain, rest sourced from reference TRBV2 and TRBJ2-1, is EPEVTQTPSHQVTQMGQEVILRCVPISNHLYFYWYRQILGQKVEFLVSFYNNEISEKSEIFDDQFSVERPDGSNFTLKIRSTKLEDSAMYFCASRPGLAGGSSYNEQFFGPGTRLTVL.

The gene calls are TRBV5-6 and TRBJ1-3, with D tentatively TRBD1 (6 bases). The CDR3 covers 15 residues. CDR1 and CDR2 from the germline V gene are SGHDT and YYEEEE. V was pared by 4 bases and J by 0 bases, with 11 bases between. CDR3 sequence (DNA): TGTGCCAGCAGCCTTAGGACAGTCTCTGGAAACACCATATATTTT. Translating it yields CASSLRTVSGNTIYF. The full variable domain, rest sourced from reference TRBV5-6 and TRBJ1-3, is DAGVTQSPTHLIKTRGQQVTLRCSPKSGHDTVSWYQQALGQGPQFIFQYYEEEERQRGNFPDRFSGHQFPNYSSELNVNALLLGDSALYLCASSLRTVSGNTIYFGEGSWLTVV.

The chain recombines TRBV7-2 with TRBJ2-5; D gene uncertain. The germline V gene encodes CDR1 SGHTA and CDR2 FQGNSA. The CDR3 totals 11 residues. The V gene lost 1 base and the J gene lost 9 bases, with 6 bases spanning the gap. The CDR3 bases are TGTGCCAGCAGCTTAGTCGGCCCCCAGTACTTC. Translation gives CASSLVGPQYF.

The J gene is TRBJ2-2, the V gene TRBV7-2, with TRBD1 as a possible D gene (7 bases). Germline V gene sequence: CDR1 SGHTA, CDR2 FQGNSA. The germline V and J ends were trimmed by 7 bases and 8 bases, with 17 bases remaining between them. The CDR3 is 14 residues long. DNA for the CDR3: TGTGCCAGCATCTCTCAGGGGGGCGTTGGGGAGCTGTTTTTT. Translation gives CASISQGGVGELFF.

This chain joins TRBV5-4 and TRBJ2-7, with unresolved D. This CDR3 has 12 residues. Trimming removed 4 bases from V and 4 bases from J, with 9 bases in between. Germline CDR1 reads SGHNT; CDR2 reads YYREEE (reference sequence). The chain's CDR3 is CASSPTGYEQYF. The CDR3 DNA reads TGTGCCAGCAGCCCGACTGGGTACGAGCAGTACTTC.

This rearrangement joins TRBV19 to TRBJ1-2, with a weak D call TRBD1 (5 bases). CDR1 and CDR2 (germline): LNHDA, SQIVND (reference sequence). V was pared by 7 bases and J by 0 bases, with 9 bases between. This CDR3 is 13 amino acids long. The CDR3 sequence is CASTRGANYGYTF. CDR3 DNA sequence: TGTGCCAGTACTAGGGGAGCTAACTATGGCTACACCTTC.

The V gene is TRBV11-2, the J gene TRBJ2-1, with D tentatively TRBD2 (6 bases). V gave up 7 bases and J gave up 8 bases, with 21 bases separating them. The CDR3 runs 15 residues. Germline V gene lookup returns CDR1 SGHAT and CDR2 FQNNGV. The CDR3 loop is CASTNGGRGGYEQFF. CDR3 DNA: TGTGCCAGCACTAATGGAGGGCGCGGAGGCTATGAGCAGTTCTTC.

In its sample, this clone was seen once. The J gene is TRBJ2-7, the V gene TRBV28; possibly TRBD1 for D (5 bases). From germline, CDR1 is MDHEN and CDR2 SYDVKM. V shed 6 bases and J shed 6 bases, with 21 bases lying between them. The CDR3 has 15 residues. The CDR3, as DNA: TGTGCCAGCAGCCCCCAGGGCCTTTTGTCGGGCGAGCAGTACTTC. This translates into CASSPQGLLSGEQYF.

This chain uses TRBV7-9 with TRBJ1-1; the D is unclear. Trimming left V 5 bases short and J 1 base short, with 14 bases between. The CDR3 totals 15 residues. CDR1 and CDR2 from the germline V gene are SEHNR and FQNEAQ (reference sequence). In DNA form, the CDR3 reads TGTGCCAGCAGCCCCTCCTTCGGGAGGAACACTGAAGCTTTCTTT. Its protein is CASSPSFGRNTEAFF. The variable domain in full, completed from reference TRBV7-9 and TRBJ1-1, reads DTGVSQNPRHKITKRGQNVTFRCDPISEHNRLYWYRQTLGQGPEFLTYFQNEAQLEKSRLLSDRFSAERPKGSFSTLEIQRTEQGDSAMYLCASSPSFGRNTEAFFGQGTRLTVV.

The rearrangement uses TRBV27 and TRBJ1-2; D may be TRBD1 (6 bases). V shed 8 bases and J shed 8 bases, with 21 bases lying between them. This CDR3 region has 14 residues. The germline V gene encodes CDR1 MNHEY and CDR2 SMNVEV (reference sequence). The CDR3 bases are TGTGCCAGCTCTGGAGGGGGGGGCGGATACGGCTACACCTTC. Protein product: CASSGGGGGYGYTF.

The chain is built from TRBV7-2 and TRBJ1-4; no reliable D call. The CDR3 length is 15 residues. Trimming took 5 bases from V and 5 from J, leaving 15 bases between them. The germline gives CDR1 SGHTA, CDR2 FQGNSA. This chain's CDR3 is CASSRAEGLNEKLFF. The CDR3 DNA reads as TGTGCCAGCAGCCGAGCGGAGGGCCTAAATGAAAAACTGTTTTTT.

The chain recombines TRBV7-6 with TRBJ1-1; the D gene is possibly TRBD1 (5 bases). The germline CDR1 and CDR2 sequences are SGHVS and FNYEAQ. V was pared by 8 bases and J by 1 base, with 14 bases between. The CDR3 runs 14 residues. CDR3: CASFESQGNTEAFF. The CDR3 coding sequence is TGTGCCAGCTTCGAGTCGCAGGGGAACACTGAAGCTTTCTTT.

The chain recombines TRBV5-1 with TRBJ2-3; TRBD2 agrees at 9 bases. V lost 0 bases, J lost 8 bases, and 10 bases stayed unmatched. The V gene's germline CDR1 is SGHRS and CDR2 YFSETQ. The CDR3 has 16 amino acids. The CDR3 sequence is CASSLGVAGVSSTQYF. The CDR3 DNA reads TGCGCCAGCAGCTTGGGGGTAGCGGGAGTTTCCAGTACGCAGTATTTT.

The V and J genes are TRBV7-8 and TRBJ2-1, with TRBD2 identical over 7 bases. This CDR3 comprises 12 residues. V lost 5 bases, J lost 9 bases, and 4 bases stayed unmatched. The germline V gene encodes CDR1 SGHVS and CDR2 FQNEAQ. Here the CDR3 DNA reads TGTGCCAGCAGCCCGCGGGAGTCTGAGCAGTTCTTC. Its translation: CASSPRESEQFF.

V is TRBV4-1 and J is TRBJ2-5; 9 bases agree with TRBD2. The V and J ends lost 1 base and 5 bases, in that order; junction bases with no gene match: 8. The CDR3 totals 16 residues. Germline CDR1 and CDR2: MGHRA and YSYEKL. The CDR3 spells CASSQAGAGGLETQYF. The CDR3 nucleotides read TGCGCCAGCAGCCAAGCGGGGGCGGGAGGGTTGGAGACCCAGTACTTC.

The chain links TRBV15 to TRBJ2-7; 9 bases are a match to TRBD1. The CDR3 extends over 13 amino acids. Germline trimming cut 5 bases from V and 3 bases from J; bases unmatched to any gene: 2. CDR1 is LNHNV and CDR2 is YYDKDF in the germline V gene (reference sequence). CDR3 DNA sequence: TGTGCCACCAGCTACAGGGGGCTCTACGAGCAGTACTTC. It encodes CATSYRGLYEQYF.

This chain connects TRBV11-2 to TRBJ2-1, with 9 bases that match TRBD2. The germline V gene has CDR1 SGHAT and CDR2 FQNNGV. The V gene end was trimmed by 5 bases and the J gene end by 9 bases; junction bases not matched to a gene: 17. The CDR3 consists of 17 residues. The CDR3 spells CASSRGAGGLARSEQFF. As DNA, the CDR3 is TGTGCCAGCAGCCGGGGTGCGGGAGGGTTGGCTAGGAGTGAGCAGTTCTTC.

This chain joins TRBV7-6 and TRBJ2-1, with D maybe TRBD2 (5 bases). V gave up 3 bases and J gave up 2 bases, with 8 bases separating them. In germline, CDR1 is SGHVS, CDR2 FNYEAQ. The CDR3 is made up of 14 amino acids. CDR3 bases: TGTGCCAGCAGCTTGTTCGGGACCTACAATGAGCAGTTCTTC. Its translation: CASSLFGTYNEQFF.

The rearrangement uses TRBV9 and TRBJ2-7; D may be TRBD2 (6 bases). This CDR3 has 15 amino acids. V lost 0 bases and J 0 bases, leaving 10 bases between the germline ends. The germline gives CDR1 SGDLS, CDR2 YYNGEE. CDR3 amino acids: CASSVGVAASYEQYF. The CDR3 region has the DNA TGTGCCAGCAGCGTAGGGGTAGCGGCCTCCTACGAGCAGTACTTC.

This sequence joins TRBV28 and TRBJ1-1; D unclear. V lost 3 bases and J lost 7, with 12 bases in between. CDR1 and CDR2 from the germline V gene are MDHEN and SYDVKM. This CDR3 is 13 amino acids long. The CDR3 reads CASSLSPGREAFF. In DNA, the CDR3 is TGTGCCAGCAGTTTGTCTCCAGGCCGTGAAGCTTTCTTT.

This clone is a singleton in its sample. The genes are TRBV7-6 and TRBJ2-1; D gene ambiguous. Trimming cost V 2 bases and J 11 bases, with 10 bases left between them. Germline-derived CDR1 and CDR2 are SGHVS and FNYEAQ. The CDR3 consists of 12 residues. Written as DNA, the CDR3 is TGTGCCAGCAGCTTATTGTCCAACCAGCAGTTCTTC. This encodes CASSLLSNQQFF.

This clone occurred once. CDR3 DNA sequence: TGTGCCAGCAGTCGCCCCGGGACACGCAACTATGAGCAGTTCTTC. Translating it yields CASSRPGTRNYEQFF. The chain is built from TRBV6-5 and TRBJ2-1; D perhaps matches TRBD1 (6 bases). The CDR3 covers 15 residues. The ends were cut back, 5 bases at V and 8 bases at J, with 19 bases in the middle. Germline assignment: CDR1 MNHEY and CDR2 SVGAGI.

This clone has only one observation. This sequence joins TRBV19 and TRBJ2-1; D unclear. The CDR3 is 14 amino acids. V was pared by 0 bases and J by 5 bases, with 8 bases between. Germline CDR1 LNHDA, CDR2 SQIVND (reference sequence). This CDR3 reads CASSIEYTNNEQFF. DNA of the CDR3: TGTGCCAGTAGTATAGAATACACAAACAATGAGCAGTTCTTC.